This T cell receptor beta chain was captured in a study of blood T cell repertoires in COVID-19. Study summary: COVID-19 samples collected from the United States, Italy and Spain covered acute and convalescent phases. The cDNA or gDNA used as material had been derived from T cells, B-cell-depleted T cells, or PBMCs.

After removal of 1 base from V and 3 bases from J, the junction contained 1 base not matched to a gene. Germline V gene sequence: CDR1 LGHNA, CDR2 YSLEER. CDR3 length equals 15 residues. Seattle-derived patients entered the study during active infection and were followed longitudinally. Authors' analysis steps: Estimation of nucleated cell counts relied on the amplification of reference gene primers. Repertoires were generated with immunoSEQ multiplex PCR, while TCRdb's copy carries only in-frame clones and drops some. That table gives V, J and clone size, and the DNA gave D and trimming. The sample has roughly 120,000 clones, around nine tenths seen once; the top ten hold around 4.6%.

Material: peripheral blood. This chain links TRBV4-3 with TRBJ2-4; 9 bases line up with TRBD2. The TCR was taken from a man aged 60-69 years with COVID-19, enrolled during active disease. The CDR3 loop is CASSQGSGSKNIQYF. In DNA, the CDR3 is TGCGCCAGCAGCCAAGGTAGCGGGAGCAAAAACATTCAGTACTTC.